The 31 T cell receptor beta chains presented below share a single source sample, sequenced in a study of cytomegalovirus exposure and HLA in healthy donors. The PCR made use of 60 Vbeta and 13 Jbeta primers. Measured with immunoSEQ multiplex PCR; TCRdb has only the in-frame clones, and not every one. The sample has 150,000 or so clones, around 79% seen once; the top ten hold over 12%. The specimen sequenced was PBMCs. The receptor source for this set is a man aged 50-59 years in good health and CMV-seropositive.

The V gene is TRBV28, the J gene TRBJ2-3; possibly TRBD2 for D (5 bases). The CDR3 runs to 14 residues. The V gene's germline CDR1 is MDHEN and CDR2 SYDVKM. V was pared by 7 bases and J by 3 bases, with 14 bases between. The CDR3 sequence: CASIGRLTTDTQYF. CDR3 sequence (DNA): TGTGCCAGCATTGGGAGACTTACGACAGATACGCAGTATTTT.

The chain links TRBV27 to TRBJ2-5; 9 bases fit TRBD1. Germline V lookup: CDR1 MNHEY, CDR2 SMNVEV (reference sequence). With V trimmed by 6 bases and J by 5 bases, 7 bases remained unmatched. The CDR3 length is 14 residues. The CDR3 is CASSPDRGAETQYF. Written as DNA, the CDR3 is TGTGCCAGCAGCCCGGACAGGGGAGCCGAGACCCAGTACTTC.

The rearrangement joins TRBV5-1 to TRBJ2-1, with 11 bases identical to TRBD2. This CDR3 is built from 16 residues. Germline V gives CDR1 SGHRS, CDR2 YFSETQ. J was trimmed by 4 bases and V by 4 bases; bases with no gene match: 7. This CDR3 reads CASSPLAGGRYNEQFF. Written as DNA, the CDR3 is TGCGCCAGCAGCCCGCTAGCGGGGGGCCGTTACAATGAGCAGTTCTTC.

The rearrangement uses TRBV11-2 and TRBJ1-2, with TRBD1 matching over 9 bases. The germline V gene encodes CDR1 SGHAT and CDR2 FQNNGV. V was pared by 8 bases and J by 11 bases, with 12 bases of the junction left unmatched. The CDR3 runs 13 residues. The CDR3 spells CASAPGQGYRYTF. The CDR3 DNA reads as TGTGCCAGCGCCCCGGGACAGGGCTATAGGTACACCTTC.

The rearrangement joins TRBV6-1 to TRBJ2-7; D may be TRBD1 (6 bases). The germline V gene has CDR1 MNHNS and CDR2 SASEGT. The CDR3 length is 12 residues. Trimming took 11 bases from V and 2 from J, leaving 13 bases between them. CDR3 amino acids: CAAGTTAYEQYV. CDR3 nucleotide sequence: TGTGCCGCCGGGACAACGGCCTACGAGCAGTACGTC.

This sequence joins TRBV5-6 and TRBJ1-2; tentatively, D is TRBD1 (5 bases). From germline, CDR1 is SGHDT and CDR2 YYEEEE. V was clipped by 0 bases and J by 8 bases, with 20 bases between them. The CDR3 runs to 16 residues. Written as DNA, the CDR3 is TGTGCCAGCAGCTTGGACCCCCGACAGTCTATCCAGGGCTACACCTTC. As protein: CASSLDPRQSIQGYTF.

The chain employs TRBV29-1 and TRBJ1-2; the match to TRBD1 covers 12 bases. The germline CDR1 and CDR2 sequences are SQVTM and ANQGSEA. This CDR3 has 13 residues. The ends lost 7 bases at V and 5 bases at J; junction bases unmatched: 5. CDR3 region: CSAPGQGAYGYTF. CDR3 bases: TGCAGCGCTCCGGGACAGGGGGCTTATGGCTACACCTTC.

This chain joins TRBV7-2 and TRBJ1-1; TRBD1 matches at 7 bases. The CDR3 contains 15 residues. J lost 6 bases, V lost 5 bases, and 12 bases had no gene match. CDR1 is SGHTA and CDR2 is FQGNSA in the germline V gene. CDR3 amino acids: CASSPDRVGVSEAFF. As DNA, the CDR3 is TGTGCCAGCAGCCCCGACAGGGTCGGGGTCTCTGAAGCTTTCTTT.

This clone appeared a single time. The chain employs TRBV4-1 and TRBJ2-3, with D unresolved. CDR3 length: 15 residues. Germline V lookup: CDR1 MGHRA, CDR2 YSYEKL. With 1 base removed from V and 0 bases from J, the gap between germline ends came to 8 bases. This chain's CDR3 is CASSQASGSTDTQYF. For the CDR3, the DNA is TGCGCCAGCAGCCAAGCTTCAGGTAGCACAGATACGCAGTATTTT.

J is TRBJ2-3 and V is TRBV7-3; 15 bases are a match to TRBD2. The CDR3 runs to 18 residues. Losses at the gene ends were 3 bases for V and 1 base for J; bases not matched to a gene: 5. Germline values: CDR1 SGHTA, CDR2 FQGTGA. As DNA, the CDR3 is TGTGCCAGCAGCTTGTGGACTAGCGGGGGGGGAGGCACAGATACGCAGTATTTT. This encodes CASSLWTSGGGGTDTQYF.

The chain couples TRBV12-5 to TRBJ1-4, with 7 positions matching TRBD1. This CDR3 has 17 residues. The V segment lost 1 base and the J segment 4 bases; nucleotides outside the gene matches: 9. Germline V gene sequence: CDR1 LGHNT, CDR2 FRNRAP. This CDR3 reads CASGLGTPRGCNEKLFF. CDR3 bases: TGTGCTAGTGGTTTGGGGACCCCCAGGGGGTGTAATGAAAAACTGTTTTTT. The full variable domain, its missing parts supplied by reference TRBV12-5 and TRBJ1-4, is DARVTQTPRHKVTEMGQEVTMRCQPILGHNTVFWYRQTMMQGLELLAYFRNRAPLDDSGMPKDRFSAEMPDATLATLKIQPSEPRDSAVYFCASGLGTPRGCNEKLFFGSGTQLSVL.

This clone was counted only a few times. J is TRBJ1-3 and V is TRBV6-1; tentatively, D is TRBD1 (6 bases). Trimming took off 2 bases at V and 0 bases at J, with 8 bases between the two ends. From germline, CDR1 is MNHNS and CDR2 SASEGT. The CDR3 covers 15 residues. The CDR3 loop reads CASSEQGTSGNTIYF. CDR3 nucleotides: TGTGCCAGCAGTGAACAGGGGACCTCTGGAAACACCATATATTTT.

The chain joins TRBV4-1 to TRBJ2-3; 10 positions match TRBD2. CDR3 size: 16 residues. Germline loops: CDR1 MGHRA, CDR2 YSYEKL. The ends lost 0 bases at V and 3 bases at J; junction bases unmatched: 3. Here the CDR3 DNA reads TGCGCCAGCAGCCAAGACCCAGCGGGGGGGACAGATACGCAGTATTTT. This sequence encodes CASSQDPAGGTDTQYF.

In the case of this clone: Other DNA sequences of this sample code for an identical CDR3. The chain is built from TRBV5-4 and TRBJ2-3, with D uncertain. The CDR3 spans 12 residues. From germline, CDR1 is SGHNT and CDR2 YYREEE (reference sequence). V gave up 3 bases and J gave up 3 bases, with 5 bases separating them. The CDR3 region has the DNA TGTGCCAGCAGCTCCGGGACAGATACGCAGTATTTT. It yields the protein CASSSGTDTQYF. Variable domain in full (rest from reference TRBV5-4 and TRBJ2-3): ETGVTQSPTHLIKTRGQQVTLRCSSQSGHNTVSWYQQALGQGPQFIFQYYREEENGRGNFPPRFSGLQFPNYSSELNVNALELDDSALYLCASSSGTDTQYFGPGTRLTVL.

The gene calls are TRBV4-1 and TRBJ1-2; no clear D. The germline V gene has CDR1 MGHRA and CDR2 YSYEKL. The V gene lost 0 bases and the J gene lost 4 bases, with 6 bases spanning the gap. The CDR3 extends over 13 amino acids. CDR3 amino acids: CASSQDPFYGYTF. The DNA for the CDR3 is TGCGCCAGCAGCCAAGACCCGTTCTATGGCTACACCTTC.

A single count supports this clone. The gene calls are TRBV6-6 and TRBJ2-4; D is perhaps TRBD1 (6 bases). The germline V gene has CDR1 MNHNY and CDR2 SVGAGI (reference sequence). Trimming took 7 bases from V and 4 from J, leaving 14 bases between them. This CDR3 has 14 residues. CDR3 sequence: CASNWGPEKNIQYF. As DNA, the CDR3 is TGTGCCAGCAACTGGGGGCCGGAAAAAAACATTCAGTACTTC.

V and J are TRBV30 and TRBJ1-1, with 10 bases matching TRBD1. CDR3 length equals 13 residues. After removal of 5 bases from V and 0 bases from J, the junction contained 0 bases not matched to a gene. Germline assignment: CDR1 GTSNPN and CDR2 SVGIG (reference sequence). The CDR3 loop reads CAWGTGVNTEAFF. CDR3 bases: TGTGCCTGGGGGACAGGGGTGAACACTGAAGCTTTCTTT.

The V gene is TRBV27, the J gene TRBJ2-7, with a tentative D call TRBD2 (6 bases). The CDR3 sequence is 15 residues long. V lost 3 bases and J 3 bases, leaving 15 bases between the germline ends. In germline, CDR1 is MNHEY, CDR2 SMNVEV (reference sequence). The CDR3 loop is CASSFGGNQYYEQYF. The CDR3 region has the DNA TGTGCCAGCAGTTTTGGGGGGAACCAGTACTACGAGCAGTACTTC.

The rearrangement links TRBV6-1 to TRBJ1-2, with 8 bases aligning to TRBD1. V lost 3 bases and J lost 5; bases outside the gene matches: 8. Germline V gene sequence: CDR1 MNHNS, CDR2 SASEGT. The CDR3 loop spans 15 amino acids. CDR3 bases: TGTGCCAGCAGTGACTATTCCGGGACAGGTTATGGCTACACCTTC. As protein: CASSDYSGTGYGYTF.

Only a few counts were recorded for this clone. The V gene is TRBV5-4, the J gene TRBJ1-1; 9 bases map to TRBD1. Losses at the gene ends were 5 bases for V and 5 bases for J; bases not matched to a gene: 7. CDR3 length: 14 residues. Per the germline V gene, CDR1 is SGHNT and CDR2 is YYREEE (reference sequence). The CDR3 nucleotides are TGTGCCAGCAGGATACAGGGGGCACAAACTGAAGCTTTCTTT. Translation: CASRIQGAQTEAFF.

The chain has TRBV10-3 and TRBJ1-1; perhaps TRBD1 as D (5 bases). CDR3 length: 12 residues. V dropped 6 bases and J dropped 1 base, with 6 bases sitting between them. Per the germline V gene, CDR1 is ENHRY and CDR2 is SYGVKD. The CDR3 reads CAIRGANTEAFF. The CDR3 nucleotides read TGTGCCATCAGAGGGGCGAACACTGAAGCTTTCTTT.

This clone was seen repeatedly, ten times or more. The chain couples TRBV6-4 to TRBJ1-2; 8 positions match TRBD1. CDR1 MRHNA and CDR2 SNTAGT come from the germline V gene. The CDR3 is 16 residues long. V trimming: 7 bases; J trimming: 8 bases; junction bases outside the gene matches: 18. CDR3 nucleotide sequence: TGTGCCAGCACTCCAATCGCCGGGGGACAGGACTGGGGCTACACCTTC. Protein: CASTPIAGGQDWGYTF.

The rearrangement links TRBV27 to TRBJ2-7; 8 bases align to TRBD1. The CDR3 covers 14 residues. Per germline, CDR1 MNHEY and CDR2 SMNVEV (reference sequence). V was pared by 3 bases and J by 3 bases, with 4 bases of the junction left unmatched. CDR3 protein: CASSFGQGGYEQYF. The DNA of the CDR3 is TGTGCCAGCAGTTTCGGACAGGGTGGCTACGAGCAGTACTTC.

The rearrangement joins TRBV2 to TRBJ1-6, with D tentatively TRBD1 (6 bases). Germline V CDR1 and CDR2: SNHLY, FYNNEI. The length of the CDR3 is 14 residues. V was pared by 4 bases and J by 4 bases, with 8 bases between. The CDR3 nucleotides read TGTGCCAGCAGTGCCAGGGGATATAATTCACCCCTCCACTTT. Protein sequence: CASSARGYNSPLHF.

This clone was counted once. The CDR3 DNA is TGCGCCAGCAGCTTGGCTAGCAGAGACACAGATACGCAGTATTTT. Encoded protein: CASSLASRDTDTQYF. J is TRBJ2-3 and V is TRBV5-1; D might be TRBD2 (5 bases). V was shortened by 0 bases and J by 2 bases, with 10 bases between the two germline ends. There are 15 residues in the CDR3. The germline gives CDR1 SGHRS, CDR2 YFSETQ.

The V call is TRBV7-9, the J call TRBJ2-5; TRBD1 is a possible D gene (6 bases). There are 15 residues in the CDR3. The germline CDR1 and CDR2 sequences are SEHNR and FQNEAQ (reference sequence). The V end was cut by 3 bases, the J end by 3 bases, with 14 bases between. CDR3 nucleotide sequence: TGTGCCAGCAGCTTGATGGGGGCAGGGGAAGAGACCCAGTACTTC. It yields the protein CASSLMGAGEETQYF.

J is TRBJ1-5 and V is TRBV19; perhaps TRBD1 as D (5 bases). Trimming took off 1 base at V and 5 bases at J, with 12 bases between the two ends. This CDR3 is built from 15 residues. CDR1 and CDR2 (germline): LNHDA, SQIVND (reference sequence). CDR3 DNA sequence: TGTGCCAGTAGTATAGGACGGGGAGGGGATCAGCCCCAGCATTTT. This sequence encodes CASSIGRGGDQPQHF.

This chain connects TRBV18 to TRBJ2-3; TRBD2 agrees at 12 bases. J was trimmed by 2 bases and V by 2 bases; bases with no gene match: 2. The CDR3 runs 16 residues. The germline V gene has CDR1 KGHSH and CDR2 LQKENI. CDR3 nucleotide sequence: TGTGCCAGCTCACCAACTAGCGGGGGGAACACAGATACGCAGTATTTT. Encoded protein: CASSPTSGGNTDTQYF.

This CDR3 reads CASTGGGVLTGELFF. The CDR3 bases are TGTGCCAGCACCGGGGGGGGCGTGTTAACCGGGGAGCTGTTTTTT. The rearrangement uses TRBV28 and TRBJ2-2, with 8 bases aligning to TRBD2. The V segment lost 7 bases and the J segment 5 bases; nucleotides outside the gene matches: 9. This CDR3 is built from 15 residues. Germline V gives CDR1 MDHEN, CDR2 SYDVKM.

This clone has only a few counts. The chain couples TRBV5-4 to TRBJ2-3; 10 bases map to TRBD2. CDR3 length equals 16 residues. The V segment lost 2 bases and the J segment 3 bases; nucleotides outside the gene matches: 6. Germline V lookup: CDR1 SGHNT, CDR2 YYREEE (reference sequence). CDR3 sequence reads: CASSLSGGGGTDTQYF. In nucleotides, the CDR3 is TGTGCCAGCAGCTTAAGCGGGGGGGGAGGTACAGATACGCAGTATTTT.

This clone turned up a few times. J is TRBJ2-7 and V is TRBV6-6, with TRBD2 matching 7 bases. The CDR3 extends over 14 amino acids. Trimming took 2 bases from V and 4 from J; bases not matched to a gene: 5. Germline V gene data show CDR1 as MNHNY and CDR2 as SVGAGI (reference sequence). As DNA, the CDR3 is TGTGCCAGCAGTTACAGGAGGGAGGGATACGAGCAGTACTTC. Translating it yields CASSYRREGYEQYF.